Listed below are T cell receptor beta chains from one sample, sequenced in a study of vaccination and CD4 T cells after COVID-19. Their target antigens are unknown. TCRdb re-analysed the PCR reads in MiXCR, keeping a single row per CDR3 protein. The table lists tens of thousands of distinct CDR3 sequences, approximately 41% of them singletons, with just under 5% in the top ten. The starting material was CD4+ T cells from blood, cultured in vitro, obtained about 7 months after SARS-CoV-2 vaccination. These receptor sequences come from a human donor who had recovered from COVID-19. Each CDR3 is given with its conserved first and last residue. D genes are given only for firm matches. Some rows have no size entry. The others give once, few or many, or a class for an expanded clone.

d_gene	v_gene	j_gene	abundance	CDR3nt	CDR3aa
TRBD1	TRBV6-5	TRBJ1-6	.	TGTGCCAGCAGTTGGGACAGGGGAGATTCACCCCTCCACTTT	CASSWDRGDSPLHF
.	TRBV6-1	TRBJ1-1	.	TGTGCCAGCAGAGAACAGCGGAACACTGAAGCTTTCTTT	CASREQRNTEAFF
TRBD2	TRBV7-3	TRBJ2-7	.	TGTGCCAGCAGCTTGTTTAGCGGGAGCTCCTACGAGCAGTACTTC	CASSLFSGSSYEQYF
TRBD2	TRBV24-1	TRBJ2-5	.	TGTGCCACCAGTAGCGGGGCCTCGGAGACCCAGTACTTC	CATSSGASETQYF
TRBD1	TRBV27	TRBJ2-7	.	TGTGCCAGCAGTCCCCGGACAGGGGGCTACGAGCAGTACTTC	CASSPRTGGYEQYF
TRBD2	TRBV5-8	TRBJ2-5	.	TGTGCCAGCAGCTTGGTCCTAGCGGGAGCAGGAGGGACCCAGTACTTC	CASSLVLAGAGGTQYF
.	TRBV7-9	TRBJ2-5	.	TGTGCCAGCAGCTTAGAACGGGTCCGAGAGACCCAGTACTTC	CASSLERVRETQYF
.	TRBV28	TRBJ2-3	.	TGTGCCAGCAGTTCCCGGAGCCCCTACACAGATACGCAGTATTTT	CASSSRSPYTDTQYF
.	TRBV28	TRBJ2-7	.	TGTGCCAGCAGTTTACGGGCTAGAAACGAGCAGTACTTC	CASSLRARNEQYF
.	TRBV27	TRBJ2-3	.	TGTGCCAGCAGTCCTCGGGCTAGACCCACAGATACGCAGTATTTT	CASSPRARPTDTQYF
.	TRBV7-9	TRBJ1-6	.	TGTGCCAGCAGCTTAGGAGGTCCCCTAAACACATCACCCCTCCACTTT	CASSLGGPLNTSPLHF
.	TRBV7-2	TRBJ2-5	few	TGTGCCAGCAGCTTACAGGGGCAGGGAGAGACCCAGTACTTC	CASSLQGQGETQYF
.	TRBV30	TRBJ1-2	few	TGTGCCTGGGAGGAAGGGAGATACTATGGCTACACCTTC	CAWEEGRYYGYTF
TRBD2	TRBV6-1	TRBJ2-3	.	TGTGCCAGCAGTCCCCGACTAGCGGGTAGGGGCACAGATACGCAGTATTTT	CASSPRLAGRGTDTQYF
TRBD1	TRBV7-9	TRBJ2-3	medium-sized	TGTGCCAGCAGCTTTCGCTTACGGACAGGGAGTGGTGATACGCAGTATTTT	CASSFRLRTGSGDTQYF
.	TRBV29-1	TRBJ2-7	few	TGCAGCGTTGGTCGAGGGTCCTACGAGCAGTACTTC	CSVGRGSYEQYF
.	TRBV9	TRBJ2-2	.	TGTGCCAGCAGCGTAGGTCTGCTCCCGGGGACCGCCGGGGAGCTGTTTTTT	CASSVGLLPGTAGELFF
TRBD1	TRBV7-2	TRBJ1-2	.	TGTGCCAGCAGCCCGGACAGGGTAATCTATGGCTACACCTTC	CASSPDRVIYGYTF
.	TRBV30	TRBJ2-3	.	TGTGCCTGGAGTGTTCCAGCGGATCTCACAGATACGCAGTATTTT	CAWSVPADLTDTQYF
TRBD2	TRBV6-1	TRBJ2-7	.	TGTGCCAGCAGGGGGGGACTAGCGGGATTCTACGAGCAGTACTTC	CASRGGLAGFYEQYF
.	TRBV20-1	TRBJ2-4	few	TGCAGTGCTAGAGATATGGACATTCAGTACTTC	CSARDMDIQYF
.	TRBV6-5	TRBJ2-7	few	TGTGCCAGCAGTTACTCGACCCCTCGGGAAGAGCAGTACTTC	CASSYSTPREEQYF
TRBD2	TRBV20-1	TRBJ2-3	few	TGCAGTGCTTCAACAGTAGCGGGCGGATTCACAGATACGCAGTATTTT	CSASTVAGGFTDTQYF
TRBD1	TRBV6-1	TRBJ1-1	.	TGTGCCAGCAGGGGACAGGGAAGGATTGGGGCTTTCTTT	CASRGQGRIGAFF
.	TRBV20-1	TRBJ2-3	.	TGCAGTGCCCCACCCCATGGACTGCCGAGGGATACGCAGTATTTT	CSAPPHGLPRDTQYF
TRBD2	TRBV27	TRBJ2-1	few	TGTGCCAGCAGTTCGCTAGCGGGAGGGCCTGTCCCGTTCTTC	CASSSLAGGPVPFF
.	TRBV7-9	TRBJ2-6	once	TGTGCCAGCAGCGAGCAAGCTGGGGCCAACGTCCTGACTTTC	CASSEQAGANVLTF
.	TRBV7-2	TRBJ2-3	few	TGTGCCAGCAGCCCCTGGGCCCACACAGATACGCAGTATTTT	CASSPWAHTDTQYF
TRBD2	TRBV7-2	TRBJ2-5	.	TGTGCCAGCGACACCGGGACTAGCGTGTCCCAGTACTTC	CASDTGTSVSQYF
.	TRBV1	TRBJ2-2	.	TGCACAATACGGGACCTCACCGGGGAGCTGTTTTTT	CTIRDLTGELFF
.	TRBV20-1	TRBJ1-1	few	TGCAGTGCTAAGAGGGGGTGGAGGGTGAACACTGAAGCTTTCTTT	CSAKRGWRVNTEAFF
.	TRBV6-1	TRBJ2-5	.	TGTGCCAGCAGTGACGGCTTCCAAGTTCAAGAGACCCAGTACTTC	CASSDGFQVQETQYF
.	TRBV5-4	TRBJ2-7	.	TGTGCCAGCAGCTTGGTGGGAGAGGCCCACGAGCAGTACTTC	CASSLVGEAHEQYF
TRBD2	TRBV2	TRBJ2-5	.	TGTGCCAGCACGCCTAGGGCTAGCGGGCTTCCGCGCCGAGAGACCCAGTACTTC	CASTPRASGLPRRETQYF
.	TRBV7-3	TRBJ1-1	few	TGTGCCAGCAGACCCGACCCTTACAGGAACACTGAAGCTTTCTTT	CASRPDPYRNTEAFF
TRBD1	TRBV20-1	TRBJ2-6	.	TGCAGTGCTAGAGTCCCTTCCGGGACAGGGAGCTCTGGGGCCAACGTCCTGACTTTC	CSARVPSGTGSSGANVLTF
.	TRBV24-1	TRBJ2-3	.	TGTGCCACCAGTGATTCTGACCGGGATACGCAGTATTTT	CATSDSDRDTQYF
.	TRBV19	TRBJ2-3	few	TGTGCCAGTATTGGACGCACCCATACGCAGTATTTT	CASIGRTHTQYF
.	TRBV7-9	TRBJ1-1	.	TGTGCCAGCAGCGCAGGACAGACCAACACTGAAGCTTTCTTT	CASSAGQTNTEAFF
.	TRBV7-6	TRBJ2-5	.	TGTGCCAGCAGCTTGCTAGCGATAAAAGGGGAGACCCAGTACTTC	CASSLLAIKGETQYF
.	TRBV20-1	TRBJ2-3	few	TGCAGTTATAATAGGGACTCAATCTCCCCAGATACGCAGTATTTT	CSYNRDSISPDTQYF
TRBD1	TRBV20-1	TRBJ2-3	few	TGCAGTGCTAGACTAGACAGGGGGCAGGGAGATACGCAGTATTTT	CSARLDRGQGDTQYF
TRBD1	TRBV28	TRBJ1-5	few	TGTGCCACCTCTGAGGGGGCGAATCAGCCCCAGCATTTT	CATSEGANQPQHF
.	TRBV19	TRBJ1-5	few	TGTGCCAGTAGCAGACTTATCGACACCTATAGCAATCAGCCCCAGCATTTT	CASSRLIDTYSNQPQHF
.	TRBV20-1	TRBJ2-3	few	TGCAGTGCTTCGGGTGGCCGGGAGTACGCAGATACGCAGTATTTT	CSASGGREYADTQYF
.	TRBV6-1	TRBJ1-1	.	TGTGCCAGCAGTAGGGATCAGAACACTGAAGCTTTCTTT	CASSRDQNTEAFF
.	TRBV20-1	TRBJ2-7	few	TGCAGTGGGGGAGGGACAGACAACGAGCAGTACTTC	CSGGGTDNEQYF
.	TRBV2	TRBJ1-2	.	TGTGCCAGCAGGCCGGATACTATTGGCTACACCTTC	CASRPDTIGYTF